The rows below give T cell receptor beta chains drawn from one sample of a study of cytomegalovirus exposure and HLA in healthy donors. Assay: immunoSEQ multiplex PCR; the TCRdb copy retains only in-frame clones and omits some. The sample contains about 110,000 clones, roughly 70% of which appear only once. The sample comprised PBMCs. Receptors were obtained from a male donor in good health and CMV-seropositive. Both conserved end residues are part of each CDR3. D genes are given only for firm matches. Size is stated for part of the rows, as once, few or many counts, or as a class when the clone is expanded.

TRBJ1-1,.,.,TRBV9,TGTGCCAGCAGCGTGGACAGGAACACTGAAGCTTTCTTT,CASSVDRNTEAFF
TRBJ2-7,.,TRBD2,TRBV6-5,TGTGCCAGCAGTTCTCTCGGGACTAGCGGGACCTACGAGCAGTACTTC,CASSSLGTSGTYEQYF
TRBJ1-2,.,TRBD1,TRBV28,TGTGCCAGCAGCCTCGGGACAGGGGGCGTGAAAGATGGCTACACCTTC,CASSLGTGGVKDGYTF
TRBJ1-5,.,TRBD1,TRBV9,TGTGCCAGCAGCGAACAGGGGGCAAATCAGCCCCAGCATTTT,CASSEQGANQPQHF
TRBJ2-1,once,TRBD2,TRBV4-1,TGCGCCAGCAGCCAAGCACTAGCGGCTACCTACAATGAGCAGTTCTTC,CASSQALAATYNEQFF
TRBJ1-5,.,.,TRBV7-9,TGTGCCAGCAGCGACAACTTCGACATCCCTCGGCCCCAGCATTTT,CASSDNFDIPRPQHF
TRBJ2-7,few,.,TRBV9,TGTGCCAGCAGCAGAGCGTCACGGGACGAGCAGTACTTC,CASSRASRDEQYF
TRBJ1-5,.,TRBD1,TRBV4-1,TGCGCCAGCAGCCAAGAACGTACAGGGGGGGATCAGCCCCAGCATTTT,CASSQERTGGDQPQHF
TRBJ2-3,.,TRBD2,TRBV18,TGTGCCAGCTCACCACAGGGACTAGCGGCAGATACGCAGTATTTT,CASSPQGLAADTQYF
TRBJ2-7,.,.,TRBV7-6,TGTGCCAGCAGCTTAGACAGGCCACGGAATGAGCAGTACTTC,CASSLDRPRNEQYF
TRBJ2-3,.,.,TRBV11-2,TGTGCCAGCAGCTTATATGTAGATACGCAGTATTTT,CASSLYVDTQYF
TRBJ2-5,.,TRBD1,TRBV28,TGTGCCAGCAGTCCCTTGGACAGGGTGAAGACCCAGTACTTC,CASSPLDRVKTQYF
TRBJ1-5,.,.,TRBV11-2,TGTGCCAGCAGCTTAGATGGCCGTCAGCCCCAGCATTTT,CASSLDGRQPQHF
TRBJ2-7,.,TRBD1,TRBV4-3,TGCGCCAGCAGCCAAACCCAGGGGGCATACTACGAGCAGTACTTC,CASSQTQGAYYEQYF
TRBJ2-5,.,TRBD2,TRBV30,TGTGCCTGGAGTGTAGGTAGCGGGGTCCAAGAGACCCAGTACTTC,CAWSVGSGVQETQYF
TRBJ2-5,.,.,TRBV10-3,TGTGCCATCAGTGGACAGGACCAAGAGACCCAGTACTTC,CAISGQDQETQYF
TRBJ2-7,once,.,TRBV9,TGTGCCAGCAGCCTCGAACAGGGCGCCTACGAGCAGTACTTC,CASSLEQGAYEQYF
TRBJ1-2,.,.,TRBV13,TGTGCCAGCAGCCTAACCAGGGTTCCTGGCTACACCTTC,CASSLTRVPGYTF
TRBJ1-4,.,.,TRBV2,TGTGCCAGCAGGACAGGCATGAGCGAAAAACTGTTTTTT,CASRTGMSEKLFF
TRBJ2-5,.,.,TRBV18,TGTGCCAGCTCACCCAGGTACCAAGAGACCCAGTACTTC,CASSPRYQETQYF
TRBJ2-7,.,.,TRBV4-2,TGTGCCAGCAGCCAGACCGGACAGCGCCTGAGGAGGCAGTACTTC,CASSQTGQRLRRQYF
TRBJ1-5,.,.,TRBV21-1,TGTGCCAGCAGACCGACAGGGGAAAGCAATCAGCCCCAGCATTTT,CASRPTGESNQPQHF
TRBJ1-2,.,TRBD1,TRBV28,TGTGCCAGCAGTTTATTCACGGGACAGGGGACCTATGGCTACACCTTC,CASSLFTGQGTYGYTF
TRBJ1-5,few,.,TRBV28,TGTGCCAGCAGCTCCGCTGGGAGGTGGGGGGAGGACAATCAGCCCCAGCATTTT,CASSSAGRWGEDNQPQHF
TRBJ2-7,.,TRBD2,TRBV5-4,TGTGCCAGCAGCCCGGGGGGGGGCAGCTCCTACGAGCAGTACTTC,CASSPGGGSSYEQYF
TRBJ1-2,.,.,TRBV4-1,TGCGCCAGCAGCCGTTTAATACCCACGGGGGGCACTTCAGGATCTAACTATGGCTACACCTTC,CASSRLIPTGGTSGSNYGYTF
TRBJ2-7,.,.,TRBV15,TGTGCCACCAGCATAGGGGTCCACAGTAGCAGGTTTGGGGAGCAGTACTTC,CATSIGVHSSRFGEQYF
TRBJ2-2,.,.,TRBV27,TGTGCCAGCAGGATAAACAGGCCCACCGGGGAGCTGTTTTTT,CASRINRPTGELFF
TRBJ2-5,.,.,TRBV28,TGTGCCAGCAGTGAAACAGGAGAAGAGACCCAGTACTTC,CASSETGEETQYF
TRBJ1-2,.,.,TRBV6-5,TGTGCCAGCAGTCCAACAGGAGCTAACTATGGCTACACCTTC,CASSPTGANYGYTF
TRBJ2-3,.,.,TRBV12-2,TGTGCAAGTCGCTTATATTGCGGGAGGGCGGGGGATACGCAGTATTTT,CASRLYCGRAGDTQYF
TRBJ2-3,.,TRBD2,TRBV9,TGTGCCAGCAGCGCCCGACTAGCGGGGGGACCTAGCACAGATACGCAGTATTTT,CASSARLAGGPSTDTQYF
TRBJ2-6,.,.,TRBV28,TGTGCCAGCAGGGGAGGAGGGGGGGCTGGGGCCAACGTCCTGACTTTC,CASRGGGGAGANVLTF
TRBJ1-5,few,.,TRBV11-2,TGTGCCAGCAGGAAATCAGCGGTTCAGCCCCAGCATTTT,CASRKSAVQPQHF
TRBJ2-4,.,TRBD2,TRBV29-1,TGCAGCGTTGAATGGGCGCTAGCGGGGACCCAAAACATTCAGTACTTC,CSVEWALAGTQNIQYF
TRBJ2-7,.,TRBD1,TRBV2,TGTGCCAGCAGTGGACAGGGTGGCTACGAGCAGTACTTC,CASSGQGGYEQYF
TRBJ1-1,.,.,TRBV7-9,TGTGCCAGCAGCAATGCAAGACAGCAAATGAACACTGAAGCTTTCTTT,CASSNARQQMNTEAFF
TRBJ2-1,.,TRBD2,TRBV19,TGTGCCAGCTGGACGGGGGGGCGGTCGAATGAGCAGTTCTTC,CASWTGGRSNEQFF
TRBJ1-1,.,.,TRBV7-9,TGTGCCAGCAGCCGCGCTGGCAGGGGAGACACTGAAGCTTTCTTT,CASSRAGRGDTEAFF
TRBJ2-1,.,.,TRBV15,TGTGCCACCAGCAGAGAGGGGCTGGGACACCTCTCCTACAATGAGCAGTTCTTC,CATSREGLGHLSYNEQFF
TRBJ2-1,.,TRBD1,TRBV5-1,TGCGCCAGCAGCTTGGTCCCTGGGCAGGGGGCGAGGGAGCAGTTCTTC,CASSLVPGQGAREQFF
TRBJ1-2,.,TRBD1,TRBV6-5,TGTGCCAGCAACCCCGGACAGGGGAATGGCTACACCTTC,CASNPGQGNGYTF
TRBJ2-7,.,TRBD1,TRBV6-5,TGTGCCAGCAGGAAAAACAGGGGACGTTACGAGCAGTACTTC,CASRKNRGRYEQYF